Sequencing of this T cell receptor (beta chain) was carried out in a study of blood T cell repertoires in COVID-19. As for the study in general: In each case, the material was cDNA or gDNA derived from T cells, B-cell-depleted T cells, or PBMCs.

Data came from immunoSEQ multiplex PCR; TCRdb stores just in-frame clones and leaves some out. The repertoire holds 490,000 or so clones, around 87% seen once, with around 1.9% in the top ten. Across about two dozen US areas, participants ranged in age from roughly 18 to 95 years. Resolution of symptoms, clearance, or two negative PCRs was present in recovered Cohort 3 donors. This clone appeared a single time. The same CDR3 can be traced to other DNA sequences in this sample. V dropped 0 bases and J dropped 1 base, with 8 bases sitting between them. This CDR3 is 14 amino acids long. The germline CDR1 and CDR2 sequences are SGHRS and YFSETQ.

V is TRBV5-1 and J is TRBJ2-7; D is perhaps TRBD1 (6 bases). This TCR was sampled from a woman aged 35 to 49 who had recovered from COVID-19. The specimen was PBMCs or T cells enriched from blood (not recorded which). The CDR3 protein is CASSLDRASYEQYF. In nucleotides, the CDR3 is TGCGCCAGCAGCTTGGACAGGGCATCCTACGAGCAGTACTTC.